The clone carrying this T cell receptor beta chain was observed a few times. Its target is not known. This sample was included in a study of T cells in Graves' hyperthyroidism and ophthalmopathy. Study-level findings and limits: Most thyroid clonotypes expanded above 0.001 appeared in blood too. From stable hyperthyroidism, ophthalmopathy was separated by a 13 V-J model.

Active moderate-to-severe ophthalmopathy, Clinical Activity Score at least 3, NOSPECS at least 4, under 3 months' duration. RNA transcripts yielded amplified TCR beta CDR3 regions. The HTBI set primed first-round TCR CDR3 RT-PCR. TCRdb processed the multiplex PCR reads anew with MiXCR; each CDR3 protein has one entry. The table shows 640,000 or so distinct CDR3 sequences, with more than 13% occurring only once. Trimming cost V 5 bases and J 5 bases; bases outside gene matches: 13. Germline CDR1 reads MDHEN; CDR2 reads SYDVKM. The CDR3 contains 17 residues. The clonotype was recovered from a woman younger than 30 with Graves' ophthalmopathy. This chain connects TRBV28 to TRBJ2-2; TRBD2 matches at 8 bases. Sequenced: blood. DNA for the CDR3: TGTGCCAGCAGTCCCCCGGCTAGCGGGCTGAAGACCGGGGAGCTGTTTTTT. Translated, it gives CASSPPASGLKTGELFF.